Included here is one T cell receptor (beta chain) sequence, with context. In Seattle, patients joined the study during active infection and were tracked longitudinally. This CDR3 is 13 amino acids long. Germline V gene sequence: CDR1 SNHLY, CDR2 FYNNEI. V lost 3 bases, J lost 9 bases, and 12 bases lay in between. This record comes from a study of blood T cell repertoires in COVID-19. TCRdb's table, derived via immunoSEQ multiplex PCR, lists solely in-frame clones and lacks some. The table shows around 63,000 clones, with around 89% occurring only once. The material sequenced was peripheral blood. This clonotype was obtained from a woman aged 55-75 years with COVID-19, enrolled during active disease. The gene calls are TRBV2 and TRBJ1-5; D not certain. The DNA of the CDR3 is TGTGCCAGCAGTGACCCAGTCCTAGGGCCCCAGCATTTT. The encoded protein is CASSDPVLGPQHF.